The present T cell receptor (beta chain) was sequenced within a study of T cell changes during pregnancy in multiple sclerosis. The repertoire was sequenced with immunoSEQ multiplex PCR; TCRdb's copy has only in-frame clones and lacks some. This table has 30,000 or so clones, 85% to 95% appearing once. With 5 bases removed from V and 3 bases from J, the gap between germline ends came to 14 bases. This CDR3 comprises 16 residues. Germline CDR1 is MNHEY and CDR2 is SMNVEV (reference sequence). The origin of this receptor is a female donor with multiple sclerosis, enrolled in a pregnancy study. This chain connects TRBV27 to TRBJ1-6; D possibly corresponds to TRBD1 (6 bases). Sequencing used CD8+ T cells from peripheral blood mononuclear cells, obtained before pregnancy. The chain's CDR3 is CASSPRGAYYNSPLHF. CDR3 in DNA: TGTGCCAGCAGTCCACGGGGGGCTTACTATAATTCACCCCTCCACTTT.